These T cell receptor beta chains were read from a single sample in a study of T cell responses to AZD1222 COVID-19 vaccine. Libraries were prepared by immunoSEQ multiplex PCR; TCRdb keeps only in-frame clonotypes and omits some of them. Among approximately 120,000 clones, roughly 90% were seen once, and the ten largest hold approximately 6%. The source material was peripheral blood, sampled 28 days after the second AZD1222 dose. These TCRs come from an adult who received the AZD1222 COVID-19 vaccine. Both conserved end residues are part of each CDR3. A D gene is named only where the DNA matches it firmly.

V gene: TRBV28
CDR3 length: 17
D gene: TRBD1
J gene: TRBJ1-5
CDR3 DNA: TGTGCCAGCAGGCCCGACAGGGAGGTATTCTCCAATCAGCCCCAGCATTTT
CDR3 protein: CASRPDREVFSNQPQHF

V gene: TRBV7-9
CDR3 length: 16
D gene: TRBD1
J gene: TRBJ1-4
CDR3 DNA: TGTGCCAGCTCTCCGGGACAGTCGATCACTAATGAAAAACTGTTTTTT
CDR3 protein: CASSPGQSITNEKLFF

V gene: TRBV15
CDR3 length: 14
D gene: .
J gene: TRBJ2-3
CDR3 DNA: TGTGCCACCAGCAGACTACCATTCCCGGATACGCAGTATTTT
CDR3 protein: CATSRLPFPDTQYF

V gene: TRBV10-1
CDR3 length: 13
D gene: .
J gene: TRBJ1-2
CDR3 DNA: TGCGCCAGCAGTTTTCGGGGTGACTATGGCTACACCTTC
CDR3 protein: CASSFRGDYGYTF

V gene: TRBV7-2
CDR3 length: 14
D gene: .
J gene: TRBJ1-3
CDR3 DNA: TGTGCCAGCAGCTTAGCCAAGTCTGGAAACACCATATATTTT
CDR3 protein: CASSLAKSGNTIYF

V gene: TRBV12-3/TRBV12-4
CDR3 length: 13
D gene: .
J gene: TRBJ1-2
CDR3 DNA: TGTGCCAGCACCGTTGGGCGCATAGTTGGCTACACCTTC
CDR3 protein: CASTVGRIVGYTF

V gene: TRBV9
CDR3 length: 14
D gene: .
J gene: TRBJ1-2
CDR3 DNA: TGTGCCAGCAAACCAAGGGTGGGACGGGATGGCTACACCTTC
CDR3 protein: CASKPRVGRDGYTF

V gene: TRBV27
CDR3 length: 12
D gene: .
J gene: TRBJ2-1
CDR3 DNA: TGTGCCAGCAGTTTATGGGGCAGTGAGCAGTTCTTC
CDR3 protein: CASSLWGSEQFF

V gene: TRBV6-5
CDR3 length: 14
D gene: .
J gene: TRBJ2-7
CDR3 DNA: TGTGCCAGCAGTTACGCGGCGGGAACCTACGAGCAGTACTTC
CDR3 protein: CASSYAAGTYEQYF

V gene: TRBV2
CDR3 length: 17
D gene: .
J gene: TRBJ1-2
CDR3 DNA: TGTGCCAGCAGTGAATATTTGGCAGGCCCTAAGAACTATGGCTACACCTTC
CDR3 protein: CASSEYLAGPKNYGYTF

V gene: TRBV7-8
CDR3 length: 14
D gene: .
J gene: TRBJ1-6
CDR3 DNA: TGTGCCAGCAGCCTCGGTCTCACTTATTCACCCCTCCACTTT
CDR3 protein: CASSLGLTYSPLHF

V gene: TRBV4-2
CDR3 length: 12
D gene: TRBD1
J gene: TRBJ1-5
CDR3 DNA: TGTGCCAGCGGACAGGGCAATCAGCCCCAGCATTTT
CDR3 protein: CASGQGNQPQHF

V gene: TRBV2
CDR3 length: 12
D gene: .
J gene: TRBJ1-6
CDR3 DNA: TGTGCCAGCAACTCCCGGGCCCTCACCCTCCACTTT
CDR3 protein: CASNSRALTLHF